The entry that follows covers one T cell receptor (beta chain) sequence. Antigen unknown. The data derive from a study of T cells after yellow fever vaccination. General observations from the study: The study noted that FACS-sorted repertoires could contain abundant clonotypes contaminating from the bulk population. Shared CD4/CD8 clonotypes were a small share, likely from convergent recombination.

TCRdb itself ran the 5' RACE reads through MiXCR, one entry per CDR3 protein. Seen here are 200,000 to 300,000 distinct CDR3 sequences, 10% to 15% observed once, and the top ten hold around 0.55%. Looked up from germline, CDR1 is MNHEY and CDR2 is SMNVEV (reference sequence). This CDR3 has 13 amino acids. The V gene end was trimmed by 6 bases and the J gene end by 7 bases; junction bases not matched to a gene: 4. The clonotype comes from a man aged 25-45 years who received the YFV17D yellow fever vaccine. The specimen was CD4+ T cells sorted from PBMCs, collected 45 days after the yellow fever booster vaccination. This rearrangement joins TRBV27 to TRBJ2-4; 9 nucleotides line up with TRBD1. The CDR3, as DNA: TGTGCCAGCAGACCCACAGGGGGCAACATTCAGTACTTC. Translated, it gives CASRPTGGNIQYF.